This T cell receptor (beta chain) is from a study of cytomegalovirus exposure and HLA in healthy donors. Study-level points and caveats: Cytomegalovirus association was listed for approximately 150 TCR beta chains. Cytomegalovirus status, reportedly, was diagnosed with high specificity and sensitivity by the classifier. Later on, an analysis found that several of the most significant clusters appeared to be linked to common viral pathogens, which included parvovirus B19. Per a later analysis, under 20,000 TCR beta sequences showed association with HLA alleles at 0.05 false discovery rate.

Use of 60 Vbeta and 13 Jbeta primers characterized the PCR. TCRdb's copy holds only in-frame clones and misses some; the assay was immunoSEQ multiplex PCR. The repertoire has about 190,000 clones, about 85% of them found once; the top ten carry around 4%. This clone was seen once. Its antigen remains unknown. Trimming took 5 bases from V and 6 from J; bases not matched to a gene: 8. CDR1 and CDR2 (germline): SEHNR, FQNEAQ (reference sequence). The CDR3 extends over 15 amino acids. This rearrangement joins TRBV7-9 to TRBJ2-2; TRBD1 agrees at 8 bases. Sequencing was carried out using PBMCs. The origin of this receptor is a man aged 50-59 years in good health and CMV-seronegative. CDR3 DNA sequence: TGTGCCAGCAGCACCCGACAGGGGATGGCCGGGGAGCTGTTTTTT. It is translated as CASSTRQGMAGELFF.